This T cell receptor beta chain was identified in a study of T-cell reconstitution after alpha-beta-depleted transplantation in children. Study outcomes and limitations: In patients about two months after transplant, alpha-beta T cells reportedly arose from several hundred expanded graft clones. The study traced high day-60 TCRbeta diversity in some patients to surviving recipient T cells and thymic progenitors. After one year, T-cell counts and TCRbeta diversity mostly came from new T cells.

Trimming removed 1 base at V and 2 bases at J, with 12 bases between. From germline, CDR1 is SGHKS and CDR2 YYEKEE (reference sequence). The CDR3 sequence is 15 residues long. Molecular barcoding with unique molecular identifiers was used for the TCRbeta library. TCRdb re-called the PCR reads through MiXCR, storing one row per CDR3 protein. The top ten hold around 13% of the sample, which has more than 500,000 distinct CDR3 sequences, 9.5% to 12% seen once. Points on this clonotype: Its antigen is not identified.

The gene calls are TRBV5-5 and TRBJ1-2; weak D call: TRBD1 (5 bases). The sequencing used PBMCs, mostly from graft donor cells, collected 180 days after TCRalphabeta/CD19-depleted stem cell transplant. The source of this sequence is a female patient under 10 years old who had a stem cell transplant for aplastic anemia, so the T cells may come from the graft donor. CDR3 in amino acids: CASSLMGRANYGYTF. CDR3 DNA: TGTGCCAGCAGCTTGATGGGCAGGGCCAACTATGGCTACACCTTC.